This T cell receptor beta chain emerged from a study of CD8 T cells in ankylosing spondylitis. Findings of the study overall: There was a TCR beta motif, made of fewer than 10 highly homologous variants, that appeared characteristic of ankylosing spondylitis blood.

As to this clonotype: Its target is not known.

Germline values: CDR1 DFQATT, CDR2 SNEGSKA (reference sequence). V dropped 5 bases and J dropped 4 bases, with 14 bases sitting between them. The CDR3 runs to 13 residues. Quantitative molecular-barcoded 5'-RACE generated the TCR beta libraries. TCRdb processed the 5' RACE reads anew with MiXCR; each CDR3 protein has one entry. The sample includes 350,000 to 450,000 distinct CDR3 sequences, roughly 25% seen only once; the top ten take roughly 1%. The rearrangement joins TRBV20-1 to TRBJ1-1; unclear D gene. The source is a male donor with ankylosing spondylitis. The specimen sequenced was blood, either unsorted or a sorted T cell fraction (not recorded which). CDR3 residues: CSAGSPVGTEAFF. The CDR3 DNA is TGCAGTGCTGGATCACCGGTCGGCACTGAAGCTTTCTTT.